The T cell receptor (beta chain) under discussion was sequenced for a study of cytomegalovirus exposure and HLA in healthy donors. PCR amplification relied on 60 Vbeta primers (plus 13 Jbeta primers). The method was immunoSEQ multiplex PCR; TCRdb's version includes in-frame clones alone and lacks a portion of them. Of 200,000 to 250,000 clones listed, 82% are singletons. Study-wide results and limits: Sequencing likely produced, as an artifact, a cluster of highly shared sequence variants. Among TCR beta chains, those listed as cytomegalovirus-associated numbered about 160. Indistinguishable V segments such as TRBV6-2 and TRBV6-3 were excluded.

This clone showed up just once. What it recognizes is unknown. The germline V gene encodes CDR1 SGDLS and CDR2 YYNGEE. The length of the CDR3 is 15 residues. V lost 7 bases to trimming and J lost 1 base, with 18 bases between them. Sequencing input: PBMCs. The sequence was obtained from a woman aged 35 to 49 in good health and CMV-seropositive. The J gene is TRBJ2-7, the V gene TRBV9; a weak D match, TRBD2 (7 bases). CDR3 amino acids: CASARGAGASYEQYF. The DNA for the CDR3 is TGTGCCAGCGCAAGGGGGGCGGGGGCTTCCTACGAGCAGTACTTC.